Included here is one T cell receptor beta chain sequence, with context. The V end was cut by 1 base, the J end by 2 bases, with 13 bases between. Germline CDR1 is SGDLS and CDR2 is YYNGEE. The CDR3 is made up of 15 amino acids. The repertoire was sequenced with immunoSEQ multiplex PCR; TCRdb's copy has only in-frame clones and lacks some. The sample includes tens of thousands of clones, 88% of them seen just once. Sampling times: baseline, cycle 4 day 1, cycle 7 day 1. This sample is drawn from a study of OX40 agonist ivuxolimab in advanced cancers. Study background: Three dose-escalation patients had partial responses: one with hepatocellular carcinoma and two with cutaneous melanoma.

The sequence derives from an adult with an advanced solid tumor such as melanoma, head and neck, liver or kidney cancer. This chain connects TRBV9 to TRBJ2-7; D is undetermined. The sample here was CD4+ or CD8+ T cells sorted from blood, taken in a trial of the OX40 agonist ivuxolimab. This chain's CDR3 is CASSVNADGPYEQYF. CDR3 sequence (DNA): TGTGCCAGCAGCGTAAATGCGGACGGACCCTACGAGCAGTACTTC.